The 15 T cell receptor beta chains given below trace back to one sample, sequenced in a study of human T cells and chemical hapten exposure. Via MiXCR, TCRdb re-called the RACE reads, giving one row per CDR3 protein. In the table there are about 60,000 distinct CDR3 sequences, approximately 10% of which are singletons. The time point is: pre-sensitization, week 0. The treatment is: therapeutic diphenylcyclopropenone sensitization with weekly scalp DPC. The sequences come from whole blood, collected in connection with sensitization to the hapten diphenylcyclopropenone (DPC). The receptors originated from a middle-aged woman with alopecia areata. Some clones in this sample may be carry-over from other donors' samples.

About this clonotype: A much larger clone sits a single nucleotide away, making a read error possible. The CDR3 DNA sequence: TGTGCCCGGAGCAAGGGTACACAACTCTATAATTCACCCCTCCACTTT. Translation: CARSKGTQLYNSPLHF. The J gene is TRBJ1-6, the V gene TRBV30, with D unclear. This CDR3 contains 16 residues. CDR1 is GTSNPN, CDR2 SVGIG, per germline (reference sequence).

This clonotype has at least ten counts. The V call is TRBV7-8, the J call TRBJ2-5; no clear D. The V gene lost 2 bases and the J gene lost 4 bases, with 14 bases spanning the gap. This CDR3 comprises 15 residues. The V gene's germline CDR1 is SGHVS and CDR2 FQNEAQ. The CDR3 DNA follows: TGTGCCAGCAGCTTATTCCCTCTCGTAGGAGAGACCCAGTACTTC. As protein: CASSLFPLVGETQYF.

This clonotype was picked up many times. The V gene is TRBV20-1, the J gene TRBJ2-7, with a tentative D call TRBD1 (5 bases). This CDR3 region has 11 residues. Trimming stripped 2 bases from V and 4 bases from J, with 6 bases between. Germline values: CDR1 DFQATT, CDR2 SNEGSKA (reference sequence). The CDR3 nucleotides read TGCAGTGCTAGACAGGGATACGAGCAGTACTTC. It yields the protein CSARQGYEQYF.

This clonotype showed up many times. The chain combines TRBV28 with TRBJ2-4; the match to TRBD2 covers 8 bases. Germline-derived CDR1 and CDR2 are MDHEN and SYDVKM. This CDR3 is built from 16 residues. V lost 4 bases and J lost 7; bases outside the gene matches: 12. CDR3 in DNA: TGTGCCAGCAGTTCCCCCGGGACTAGTGTCAGGAACATTCAGTACTTC. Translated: CASSSPGTSVRNIQYF.

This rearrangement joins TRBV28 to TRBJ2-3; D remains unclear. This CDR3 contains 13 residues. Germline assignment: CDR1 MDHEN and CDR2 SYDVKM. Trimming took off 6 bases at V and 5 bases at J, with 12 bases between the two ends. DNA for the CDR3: TGTGCCAGCAGCCGGAACGATAAAGATACGCAGTATTTT. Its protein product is CASSRNDKDTQYF.

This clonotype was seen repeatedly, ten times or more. This chain's CDR3 is CASTPGQGFPGANVLTF. Here the CDR3 DNA reads TGTGCCAGTACCCCGGGACAGGGATTTCCTGGGGCCAACGTCCTGACTTTC. The V call is TRBV19, the J call TRBJ2-6, with 9 positions matching TRBD1. The CDR3 length is 17 residues. V was clipped by 7 bases and J by 2 bases; unmatched bases: 9. CDR1 and CDR2 from the germline V gene are LNHDA and SQIVND (reference sequence).

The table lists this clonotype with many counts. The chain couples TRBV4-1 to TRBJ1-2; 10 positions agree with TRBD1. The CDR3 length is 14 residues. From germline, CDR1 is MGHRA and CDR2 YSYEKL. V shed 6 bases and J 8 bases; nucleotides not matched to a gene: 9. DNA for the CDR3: TGCGCCAGCAGTAACGACAGGGGGCGCGAGGGCTACACCTTC. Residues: CASSNDRGREGYTF.

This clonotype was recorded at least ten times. CDR3 sequence: CSARLQRGRANYGYTF. The CDR3 DNA reads TGCAGTGCTAGGCTACAACGGGGGCGTGCTAACTATGGCTACACCTTC. V and J are TRBV20-1 and TRBJ1-2; possibly TRBD1 for D (6 bases). V was cut by 3 bases and J by 0 bases, with 17 bases left in between. There are 16 residues in the CDR3. Germline CDR1 and CDR2: DFQATT and SNEGSKA (reference sequence).

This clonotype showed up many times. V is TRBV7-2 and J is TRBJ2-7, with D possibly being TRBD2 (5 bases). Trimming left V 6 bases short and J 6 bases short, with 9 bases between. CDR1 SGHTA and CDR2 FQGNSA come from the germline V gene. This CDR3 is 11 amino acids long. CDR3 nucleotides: TGTGCCAGCAGTTTCACTAGCGAGCAGTACTTC. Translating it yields CASSFTSEQYF.

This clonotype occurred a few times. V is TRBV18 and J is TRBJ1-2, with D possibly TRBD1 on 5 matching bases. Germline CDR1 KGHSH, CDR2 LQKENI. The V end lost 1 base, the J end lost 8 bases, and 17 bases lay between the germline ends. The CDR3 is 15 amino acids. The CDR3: CASSPQITGEYGYTF. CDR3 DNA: TGTGCCAGCTCACCACAAATAACGGGGGAATACGGCTACACCTTC.

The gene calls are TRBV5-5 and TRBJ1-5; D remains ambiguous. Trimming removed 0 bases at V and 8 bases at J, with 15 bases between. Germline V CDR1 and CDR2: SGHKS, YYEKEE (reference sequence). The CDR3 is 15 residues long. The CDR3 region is CASSLASESFKPQHF. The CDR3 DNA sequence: TGTGCCAGCAGCTTGGCCTCTGAGTCCTTTAAGCCCCAGCATTTT. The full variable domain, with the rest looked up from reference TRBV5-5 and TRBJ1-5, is DAGVTQSPTHLIKTRGQQVTLRCSPISGHKSVSWYQQVLGQGPQFIFQYYEKEERGRGNFPDRFSARQFPNYSSELNVNALLLGDSALYLCASSLASESFKPQHFGDGTRLSIL.

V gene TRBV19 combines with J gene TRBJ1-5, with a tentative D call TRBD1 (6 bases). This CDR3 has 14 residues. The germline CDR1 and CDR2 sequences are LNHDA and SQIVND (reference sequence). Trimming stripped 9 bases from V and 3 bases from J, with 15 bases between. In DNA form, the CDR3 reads TGTGCCAGCAGGGGCCGAGAAATCAATCAGCCCCAGCATTTT. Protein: CASRGREINQPQHF. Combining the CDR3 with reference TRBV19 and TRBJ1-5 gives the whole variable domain DGGITQSPKYLFRKEGQNVTLSCEQNLNHDAMYWYRQDPGQGLRLIYYSQIVNDFQKGDIAEGYSVSREKKESFPLTVTSAQKNPTAFYLCASRGREINQPQHFGDGTRLSIL.

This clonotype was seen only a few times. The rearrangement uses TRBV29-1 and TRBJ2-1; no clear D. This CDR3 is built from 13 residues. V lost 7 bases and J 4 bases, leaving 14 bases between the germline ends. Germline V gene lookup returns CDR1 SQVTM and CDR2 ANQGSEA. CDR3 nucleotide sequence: TGCAGCGGTAAGCTTCAACGATACAATGAGCAGTTCTTC. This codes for CSGKLQRYNEQFF.

The CDR3, as DNA: TGCAGCGCAGGGGGGACCCACAATGAGCAGTTCTTC. Protein sequence: CSAGGTHNEQFF. The genes are TRBV29-1 and TRBJ2-1; a weak D match, TRBD1 (7 bases). Per the germline V gene, CDR1 is SQVTM and CDR2 is ANQGSEA. The CDR3 is made up of 12 amino acids. Trimming left V 7 bases short and J 5 bases short, with 12 bases between.

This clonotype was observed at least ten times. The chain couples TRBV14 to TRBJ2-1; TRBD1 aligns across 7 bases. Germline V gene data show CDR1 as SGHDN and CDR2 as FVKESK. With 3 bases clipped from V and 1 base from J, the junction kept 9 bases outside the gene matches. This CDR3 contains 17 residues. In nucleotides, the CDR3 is TGTGCCAGCAGCCATTTACAGGGGCCCTGGTCCTACAATGAGCAGTTCTTC. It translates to CASSHLQGPWSYNEQFF.